These 24 T cell receptor beta chains came from one sample sequenced in a study of blood T cell repertoires in COVID-19. Assay: immunoSEQ multiplex PCR; the TCRdb copy retains only in-frame clones and omits some. The sample carries about 27,000 clones, about four fifths recorded once. Specimen: peripheral blood. These receptor sequences come from a man between 65 and 85 years old with acute or convalescent COVID-19.

The chain carries TRBV6-5 and TRBJ2-7, with 9 nucleotides matching TRBD2. V shed 11 bases, J shed 3 bases, and the junction held 8 bases outside the gene matches. This CDR3 contains 13 residues. CDR1 is MNHEY and CDR2 is SVGAGI in the germline V gene. CDR3 in DNA: TGTGCCGCTTCTAGCGGGACAGTCTACGAGCAGTACTTC. This codes for CAASSGTVYEQYF.

The chain links TRBV5-1 to TRBJ2-2; 7 bases fit TRBD1. This CDR3 contains 15 residues. CDR1 is SGHRS and CDR2 is YFSETQ in the germline V gene. V trimming: 4 bases; J trimming: 4 bases; junction bases outside the gene matches: 7. CDR3 DNA sequence: TGCGCCAGCAGCACCCGGACAGGAGGCACCGGGGAGCTGTTTTTT. This encodes CASSTRTGGTGELFF.

In DNA, the CDR3 is TGCGCCAGCAGCTTGAGACCAGGGCCCTACGAGCAGTACTTC. Protein: CASSLRPGPYEQYF. This chain connects TRBV5-1 to TRBJ2-7, with D possibly matching TRBD1 (5 bases). Germline V CDR1 and CDR2: SGHRS, YFSETQ. V dropped 1 base and J dropped 2 bases, with 10 bases sitting between them. The CDR3 totals 14 residues.

This chain links TRBV9 with TRBJ2-2; TRBD2 matches 7 bases. Germline-derived CDR1 and CDR2 are SGDLS and YYNGEE. CDR3 length: 15 residues. V dropped 6 bases and J dropped 1; count of bases not matched to a gene: 6. CDR3 sequence (DNA): TGTGCCAGCACCCCCGCGGGGGTGAACACCGGGGAGCTGTTTTTT. Translation gives CASTPAGVNTGELFF.

V and J are TRBV14 and TRBJ1-2; no clear D. This CDR3 has 15 amino acids. V shed 4 bases and J shed 4 bases, with 16 bases lying between them. The germline V gene encodes CDR1 SGHDN and CDR2 FVKESK. The CDR3 sequence: CASSPGLAASYGYTF. CDR3 coding DNA: TGTGCCAGCAGCCCCGGTTTGGCGGCTTCCTATGGCTACACCTTC.

The chain has TRBV10-3 and TRBJ1-3, with TRBD1 matching 8 bases. CDR1 is ENHRY, CDR2 SYGVKD, per germline. This CDR3 is 19 amino acids long. The trim removed 0 bases at V and 4 bases at J, leaving 14 bases unmatched. Here the CDR3 DNA reads TGTGCCATCAGTGAGTCCCGTGCAGGGGGCGCTTCGTCCGGAAACACCATATATTTT. This encodes CAISESRAGGASSGNTIYF.

The sample holds a few counts of this clone. The CDR3 here is CASSSQGAEGEAFF. CDR3 nucleotide sequence: TGTGCCAGCAGCTCGCAGGGGGCAGAAGGTGAAGCTTTCTTT. The rearrangement uses TRBV7-2 and TRBJ1-1; 8 bases fit TRBD1. V was clipped by 4 bases and J by 7 bases; unmatched bases: 8. CDR1 SGHTA and CDR2 FQGNSA come from the germline V gene. This CDR3 has 14 residues. The variable domain in full, with the rest retrieved from reference TRBV7-2 and TRBJ1-1, is GAGVSQSPSNKVTEKGKDVELRCDPISGHTALYWYRQSLGQGLEFLIYFQGNSAPDKSGLPSDRFSAERTGGSVSTLTIQRTQQEDSAVYLCASSSQGAEGEAFFGQGTRLTVV.

This clone occurred once. This chain joins TRBV18 and TRBJ2-1, with TRBD2 matching 9 bases. The CDR3 is made up of 17 amino acids. V lost 0 bases and J lost 6; bases outside the gene matches: 9. Germline CDR1 is KGHSH and CDR2 is LQKENI. CDR3 amino acids: CASSPPLGSGGGNEQFF. CDR3 DNA: TGTGCCAGCTCACCACCCCTGGGTAGCGGGGGAGGCAATGAGCAGTTCTTC.

CDR3 bases: TGTGCCAGCAGCCATCGACAGTCTAACTATGGCTACACCTTC. Its translation is CASSHRQSNYGYTF. V and J are TRBV5-5 and TRBJ1-2; possible D gene TRBD1, 5 bases. V shed 4 bases and J shed 0 bases, with 10 bases lying between them. This CDR3 comprises 14 residues. The germline V gene has CDR1 SGHKS and CDR2 YYEKEE (reference sequence).

J is TRBJ2-7 and V is TRBV4-1; D possibly corresponds to TRBD2 (6 bases). CDR1 and CDR2 (germline): MGHRA, YSYEKL. Trimming removed 3 bases at V and 1 base at J, with 13 bases between. This CDR3 is built from 15 residues. CDR3 nucleotide sequence: TGCGCCAGCAGCCAGGTGGACGGGAGTTCCTACGAGCAGTACTTC. This sequence encodes CASSQVDGSSYEQYF.

The V and J genes are TRBV30 and TRBJ2-5, with D possibly TRBD2 on 6 matching bases. The CDR3 has 15 amino acids. Trimming removed 5 bases at V and 4 bases at J, with 20 bases between. CDR1 and CDR2 (germline): GTSNPN, SVGIG (reference sequence). CDR3 nucleotides: TGTGCCTGGGGACCTCCGGGACTTCCAGGAGAGACCCAGTACTTC. Its translation is CAWGPPGLPGETQYF.

V usage is TRBV6-5 and J usage is TRBJ1-5; D not resolved. The CDR3 covers 11 residues. Germline V gene data show CDR1 as MNHEY and CDR2 as SVGAGI. V lost 5 bases, J lost 4 bases, and 3 bases lay in between. In nucleotides, the CDR3 is TGTGCCAGCAGTCTAAATCAGCCCCAGCATTTT. Its protein product is CASSLNQPQHF.

J is TRBJ1-3 and V is TRBV19; D is undetermined. The length of the CDR3 is 16 residues. Germline V gene lookup returns CDR1 LNHDA and CDR2 SQIVND (reference sequence). V was trimmed by 5 bases and J by 0 bases, leaving 14 bases between them. The CDR3 nucleotides are TGTGCCAGTAGTGTCCTAACCCCGAGCTCTGGAAACACCATATATTTT. Residues: CASSVLTPSSGNTIYF. Using reference TRBV19 and TRBJ1-3 for the parts outside the CDR3, the full variable domain is DGGITQSPKYLFRKEGQNVTLSCEQNLNHDAMYWYRQDPGQGLRLIYYSQIVNDFQKGDIAEGYSVSREKKESFPLTVTSAQKNPTAFYLCASSVLTPSSGNTIYFGEGSWLTVV.

The V and J genes are TRBV9 and TRBJ2-1; 8 bases are a match to TRBD2. Germline V gene lookup returns CDR1 SGDLS and CDR2 YYNGEE. This CDR3 has 14 amino acids. V lost 4 bases and J lost 3; bases outside the gene matches: 3. CDR3 nucleotide sequence: TGTGCCAGCAGCCGGACTAGCCTCTACAATGAGCAGTTCTTC. It yields the protein CASSRTSLYNEQFF.

The chain links TRBV14 to TRBJ1-4; the match to TRBD1 covers 9 bases. Unmatched junction bases numbered 5, after V lost 5 bases and J lost 10 bases. Germline V gene lookup returns CDR1 SGHDN and CDR2 FVKESK. The CDR3 contains 13 residues. CDR3 sequence (DNA): TGTGCCAGCAGCGCACAGGGGGCAGGAAAACTGTTTTTT. Protein: CASSAQGAGKLFF. Supplemented by reference TRBV14 and TRBJ1-4, the full variable domain reads EAGVTQFPSHSVIEKGQTVTLRCDPISGHDNLYWYRRVMGKEIKFLLHFVKESKQDESGMPNNRFLAERTGGTYSTLKVQPAELEDSGVYFCASSAQGAGKLFFGSGTQLSVL.

The CDR3 reads CASSLFRYSNQPQHF. In DNA form, the CDR3 reads TGTGCCAGCAGTTTATTCAGATATAGCAATCAGCCCCAGCATTTT. This sequence joins TRBV27 and TRBJ1-5; no reliable D call. This CDR3 contains 15 residues. V shed 1 base and J shed 0 bases, with 7 bases lying between them. Germline-derived CDR1 and CDR2 are MNHEY and SMNVEV (reference sequence).

The chain is built from TRBV5-1 and TRBJ2-7, with 11 bases identical to TRBD2. Per the germline V gene, CDR1 is SGHRS and CDR2 is YFSETQ. The CDR3 has 15 amino acids. V was pared by 4 bases and J by 1 base, with 4 bases of the junction left unmatched. This chain's CDR3 is CASSHTSGGSYEQYF. CDR3 coding DNA: TGCGCCAGCAGCCATACTAGCGGGGGATCCTACGAGCAGTACTTC.

The J gene is TRBJ1-5, the V gene TRBV7-9; TRBD1 matches 8 bases. V was pared by 1 base and J by 2 bases, with 7 bases of the junction left unmatched. The CDR3 runs to 17 residues. Germline values: CDR1 SEHNR, CDR2 FQNEAQ (reference sequence). The CDR3 nucleotides read TGTGCCAGCAGCTTAGGGGTGACAGGGGAGGGCAATCAGCCCCAGCATTTT. Translation: CASSLGVTGEGNQPQHF. Complete variable domain (other parts from reference TRBV7-9 and TRBJ1-5): DTGVSQNPRHKITKRGQNVTFRCDPISEHNRLYWYRQTLGQGPEFLTYFQNEAQLEKSRLLSDRFSAERPKGSFSTLEIQRTEQGDSAMYLCASSLGVTGEGNQPQHFGDGTRLSIL.

The rearrangement joins TRBV29-1 to TRBJ1-1; D is undetermined. The CDR3 runs to 12 residues. The germline CDR1 and CDR2 sequences are SQVTM and ANQGSEA. V lost 6 bases to trimming and J lost 0 bases, with 8 bases between them. CDR3 sequence (DNA): TGCAGCGTAGTGGAGTTGAACACTGAAGCTTTCTTT. Residues: CSVVELNTEAFF. Looking up the rest from reference TRBV29-1 and TRBJ1-1 gives the full variable domain: SAVISQKPSRDICQRGTSLTIQCQVDSQVTMMFWYRQQPGQSLTLIATANQGSEATYESGFVIDKFPISRPNLTFSTLTVSNMSPEDSSIYLCSVVELNTEAFFGQGTRLTVV.

The J gene is TRBJ1-6, the V gene TRBV4-1; D is ambiguous. V was shortened by 5 bases and J by 6 bases, with 14 bases between the two germline ends. This CDR3 has 15 amino acids. CDR1 and CDR2 from the germline V gene are MGHRA and YSYEKL. The CDR3 bases are TGCGCCAGCAGCTCGAGCGCTGCGATTAATTCACCCCTCCACTTT. Translated, it gives CASSSSAAINSPLHF.

The gene calls are TRBV12-3 or TRBV12-4 and TRBJ1-1, with 9 nucleotides matching TRBD1. CDR3 length equals 13 residues. V was pared by 6 bases and J by 7 bases, with 6 bases of the junction left unmatched. CDR3 bases: TGTGCCAGCAGGGACACAGGGGGCGGTGAAGCTTTCTTT. It is translated as CASRDTGGGEAFF.

The genes are TRBV5-1 and TRBJ2-1; 7 nucleotides match TRBD1. This CDR3 contains 15 residues. Per germline, CDR1 SGHRS and CDR2 YFSETQ. J was trimmed by 4 bases and V by 2 bases; bases with no gene match: 6. CDR3 bases: TGCGCCAGCAGCTTTGGGACAGATTCATACAATGAGCAGTTCTTC. This gives the protein CASSFGTDSYNEQFF.

The chain is built from TRBV11-3 and TRBJ1-1; no firm D call. The CDR3 consists of 13 residues. V was cut by 2 bases and J by 0 bases, with 4 bases left in between. Germline V gene sequence: CDR1 SGHNT, CDR2 YENEEA. The CDR3 loop is CASSLSVNTEAFF. The CDR3 region has the DNA TGTGCCAGCAGCTTATCGGTGAACACTGAAGCTTTCTTT.

This chain connects TRBV30 to TRBJ1-4; unclear D gene. Germline CDR1 and CDR2: GTSNPN and SVGIG (reference sequence). This CDR3 contains 14 residues. V was trimmed by 0 bases and J by 0 bases, leaving 5 bases between them. CDR3 bases: TGTGCCTGGAGTGTACTATCAACTAATGAAAAACTGTTTTTT. Translated: CAWSVLSTNEKLFF.